The following is a TCR beta chain sequence with its context. Its cognate antigen is unknown. Assay used: immunoSEQ multiplex PCR; TCRdb lists only in-frame clones, some missing. Of under 150,000 clones detected, roughly 92% appear once; the ten largest clones hold about 3.8%. This sample is drawn from a study of T cell responses to AZD1222 COVID-19 vaccine. Study results and limitations: Dominant at 160-218 and 743-854, vaccine-associated CD4 TCRs also spanned spike. It was only a handful of AZD1222 recipients who were seropositive at baseline.

Trimming took 9 bases from V and 8 from J, leaving 7 bases between them. The length of the CDR3 is 10 residues. The germline V gene encodes CDR1 MNHEY and CDR2 SVGAGI. The genes are TRBV6-5 and TRBJ1-4, with no clear D. The source material was peripheral blood, sampled 28 days after the second AZD1222 dose. This receptor was obtained from an adult who received the AZD1222 COVID-19 vaccine. The CDR3 sequence: CARKGEKLFF. As DNA, the CDR3 is TGTGCCAGAAAAGGGGAAAAACTGTTTTTT.